This TCR beta chain was sequenced during a study of blood T cell repertoires in COVID-19. Per the authors' pipeline: Nucleated cell counts were estimated from reference gene primer amplification. Repertoires were generated with immunoSEQ multiplex PCR, while TCRdb's copy carries only in-frame clones and drops some. V, J and clone size are those of that table, while D and trimming were read from the DNA. The sample consists of 130,000 to 150,000 clones, roughly 80% of them appearing once. Germline values: CDR1 MNHEY, CDR2 SMNVEV (reference sequence). The CDR3 is 13 residues long. The germline V and J ends were trimmed by 2 bases and 7 bases, with 9 bases remaining between them.

Sequenced sample: peripheral blood. The chain recombines TRBV27 with TRBJ2-1, with D possibly matching TRBD2 (6 bases). This clonotype originated in a man in his 70s who had recovered from COVID-19. The CDR3 here is CASSLRRENEQFF. In nucleotides, the CDR3 is TGTGCCAGCAGTTTACGGAGGGAAAATGAGCAGTTCTTC.